These T cell receptor beta chains were read from a single sample in a study of CD8+ T cells in alopecia areata. The assay was immunoSEQ multiplex PCR, and TCRdb's table has in-frame clones only and misses some. The sample shows 170,000 or so clones, about three fifths of them seen only once. This specimen consisted of CD8+ T cells sorted from blood, obtained at week 24, from a patient treated with tofacitinib. The receptor source for this set is a human donor with alopecia areata. CDR3s include the opening cysteine and the closing phenylalanine or tryptophan. The D gene is left open where the match is weak. Clone size, where shown, is once, few, many, or a class for clones that have expanded.

12	.	TRBV19	TRBJ2-3	.	CASSSLRHTQYF	TGTGCCAGTAGTTCTTTACGACATACGCAGTATTTT
14	few	TRBV5-6	TRBJ2-1	.	CASSTGTGFNEQFF	TGTGCCAGCAGCACCGGGACGGGATTTAATGAGCAGTTCTTC
13	few	TRBV7-9	TRBJ2-5	TRBD2	CASSLFGGETQYF	TGTGCCAGCAGCTTGTTCGGGGGGGAGACCCAGTACTTC
12	few	TRBV30	TRBJ2-2	.	CAWRGNTGELFF	TGTGCCTGGAGGGGGAACACCGGGGAGCTGTTTTTT
16	.	TRBV10-2	TRBJ2-5	.	CASSSVWGSVGETQYF	TGCGCCAGCTCTAGCGTATGGGGCTCGGTCGGAGAGACCCAGTACTTC
18	.	TRBV9	TRBJ2-1	TRBD2	CASASQQLGGGAWNEQFF	TGTGCCAGCGCATCACAGCAGCTTGGCGGGGGGGCGTGGAATGAGCAGTTCTTC
13	.	TRBV7-8	TRBJ1-2	TRBD1	CASTTNRGQGYTF	TGTGCCAGCACCACTAACAGGGGACAGGGCTACACCTTC
16	few	TRBV10-3	TRBJ2-3	TRBD2	CAIRDGPGGAVDTQYF	TGTGCCATCAGGGACGGACCCGGGGGGGCCGTAGATACGCAGTATTTT
16	.	TRBV15	TRBJ2-3	.	CATSRNDRPSTDTQYF	TGTGCCACCAGCAGGAATGACAGACCTAGCACAGATACGCAGTATTTT
14	.	TRBV2	TRBJ1-2	TRBD1	CASRGQERMATPIF	TGTGCCAGCAGGGGACAGGAAAGAATGGCTACACCCATCTTC
15	once	TRBV25-1	TRBJ1-2	.	CASSDSSGVNYGYTF	TGTGCCAGCAGTGACTCATCTGGCGTTAACTATGGCTACACCTTC
15	.	TRBV5-1	TRBJ2-1	TRBD2	CASSLGGGPYNEQFF	TGCGCCAGCAGCTTGGGCGGGGGGCCTTACAATGAGCAGTTCTTC
14	.	TRBV6-5	TRBJ2-7	TRBD1	CASSYSTGTYEQYF	TGTGCCAGCAGTTACTCGACAGGGACCTACGAGCAGTACTTC
12	once	TRBV7-9	TRBJ1-2	.	CASSLSPYGYTF	TGTGCCAGCAGCTTAAGTCCCTATGGCTACACCTTC
17	few	TRBV23-1	TRBJ1-3	TRBD1	CASSQSDREAPKGTIYF	TGCGCCAGCAGTCAATCTGACAGGGAGGCCCCGAAGGGCACCATATATTTT
13	.	TRBV5-6	TRBJ2-7	.	CASSYGGSYEQYF	TGTGCCAGCAGCTATGGGGGTTCCTACGAGCAGTACTTC
12	.	TRBV5-1	TRBJ2-7	.	CASSPRGYEQYF	TGCGCCAGCAGCCCCCGGGGATACGAGCAGTACTTC
12	.	TRBV7-9	TRBJ2-5	.	CASSLEGSIQYF	TGTGCCAGCAGCTTAGAAGGGTCGATCCAGTACTTC
15	.	TRBV6-5	TRBJ2-5	.	CASSQGLGIQETQYF	TGTGCCAGCAGCCAAGGCCTAGGAATACAAGAGACCCAGTACTTC
14	few	TRBV29-1	TRBJ1-1	TRBD1	CSVVQGIGNTEAFF	TGCAGCGTCGTACAGGGGATAGGGAACACTGAAGCTTTCTTT
12	.	TRBV5-1	TRBJ1-4	.	CASRQGGEKLFF	TGCGCCAGCAGACAGGGTGGCGAAAAACTGTTTTTT
14	.	TRBV27	TRBJ1-1	TRBD1	CASSRNRGQEGAFF	TGTGCCAGCAGTCGAAACAGGGGGCAGGAGGGAGCTTTCTTT
13	.	TRBV2	TRBJ1-2	.	CASKVGVSYGYTF	TGTGCCAGCAAAGTGGGGGTTTCATATGGCTACACCTTC
14	few	TRBV7-9	TRBJ1-2	.	CASSYDSPNYGYTF	TGTGCCAGCAGCTACGACAGCCCTAACTATGGCTACACCTTC
15	.	TRBV4-2	TRBJ2-3	TRBD2	CATMTSGASTDTQYF	TGTGCCACCATGACTAGCGGGGCTAGTACAGATACGCAGTATTTT
13	few	TRBV29-1	TRBJ1-2	.	CSVLIGANYGYTF	TGCAGCGTTCTCATCGGGGCCAACTATGGCTACACCTTC
13	.	TRBV5-1	TRBJ2-7	.	CASSSDSGREQYF	TGCGCCAGCAGCTCTGACAGTGGTCGCGAGCAGTACTTC
13	.	TRBV10-3	TRBJ2-7	TRBD2	CAVSPGGSYEQYF	TGTGCCGTCAGCCCGGGGGGCTCCTACGAGCAGTACTTC
14	few	TRBV4-1	TRBJ2-7	.	CASSQEKVSYEQYF	TGCGCCAGCAGCCAAGAGAAGGTCTCCTACGAGCAGTACTTC
16	few	TRBV13	TRBJ1-6	.	CASSTRALGAAKTLHF	TGTGCCAGCAGCACAAGAGCCTTGGGGGCTGCGAAAACCCTCCACTTT
16	.	TRBV7-9	TRBJ2-3	.	CASRQGASGSTDTQYF	TGTGCCAGCAGGCAGGGGGCTAGCGGAAGCACAGATACGCAGTATTTT
14	few	TRBV13	TRBJ2-2	.	CASSFGVNPGELFF	TGTGCCAGCAGCTTTGGGGTAAACCCCGGGGAGCTGTTTTTT
16	.	TRBV27	TRBJ2-7	.	CASSSPVGAGQYEQYF	TGTGCCAGCAGTTCCCCCGTGGGCGCGGGACAGTACGAGCAGTACTTC
16	.	TRBV7-6	TRBJ2-5	TRBD2	CASSLKRGGGQETQYF	TGTGCCAGCAGCCTAAAGCGGGGTGGGGGACAAGAGACCCAGTACTTC
18	.	TRBV4-1	TRBJ2-5	TRBD2	CASSQVAAGGPDQETQYF	TGCGCCAGCAGCCAAGTGGCAGCGGGGGGCCCCGACCAAGAGACCCAGTACTTC